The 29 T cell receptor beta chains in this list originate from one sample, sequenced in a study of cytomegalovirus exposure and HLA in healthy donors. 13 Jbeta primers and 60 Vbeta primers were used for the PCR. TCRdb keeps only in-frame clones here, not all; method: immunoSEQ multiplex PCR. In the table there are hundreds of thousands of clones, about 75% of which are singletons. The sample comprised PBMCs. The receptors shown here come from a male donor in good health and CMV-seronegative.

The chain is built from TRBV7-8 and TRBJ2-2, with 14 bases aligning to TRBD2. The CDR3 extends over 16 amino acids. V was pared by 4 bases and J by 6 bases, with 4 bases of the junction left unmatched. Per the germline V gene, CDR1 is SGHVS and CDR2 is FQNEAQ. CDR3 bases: TGTGCCAGCAGCTCGACTAGCGGGGGGGCCGCCGGGGAGCTGTTTTTT. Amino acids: CASSSTSGGAAGELFF.

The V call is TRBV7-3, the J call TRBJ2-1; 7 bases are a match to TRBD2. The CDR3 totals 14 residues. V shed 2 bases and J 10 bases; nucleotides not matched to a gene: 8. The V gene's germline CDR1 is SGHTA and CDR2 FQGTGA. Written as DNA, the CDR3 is TGTGCCAGCAGCTTAGGGGGAGGGGATAGGGAGCAGTTCTTC. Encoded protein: CASSLGGGDREQFF.

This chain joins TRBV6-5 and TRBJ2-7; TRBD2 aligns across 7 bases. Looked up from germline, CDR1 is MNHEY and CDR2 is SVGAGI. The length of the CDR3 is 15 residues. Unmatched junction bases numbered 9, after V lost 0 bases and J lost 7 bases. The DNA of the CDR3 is TGTGCCAGCAGTTACTCCTGGACTAGTGGGTTGGAGCAGTACTTC. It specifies CASSYSWTSGLEQYF.

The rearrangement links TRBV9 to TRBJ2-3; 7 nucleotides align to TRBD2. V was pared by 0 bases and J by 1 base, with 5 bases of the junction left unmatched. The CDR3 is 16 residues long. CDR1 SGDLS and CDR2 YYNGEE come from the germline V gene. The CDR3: CASSVDPSGGTDTQYF. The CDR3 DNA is TGTGCCAGCAGCGTAGATCCCAGCGGGGGCACAGATACGCAGTATTTT.

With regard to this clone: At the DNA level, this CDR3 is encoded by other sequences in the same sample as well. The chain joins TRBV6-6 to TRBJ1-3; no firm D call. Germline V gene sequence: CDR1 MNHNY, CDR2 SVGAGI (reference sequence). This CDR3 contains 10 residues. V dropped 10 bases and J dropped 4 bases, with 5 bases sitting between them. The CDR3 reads CATRGNTIYF. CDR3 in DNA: TGTGCCACGAGAGGAAACACCATATATTTT.

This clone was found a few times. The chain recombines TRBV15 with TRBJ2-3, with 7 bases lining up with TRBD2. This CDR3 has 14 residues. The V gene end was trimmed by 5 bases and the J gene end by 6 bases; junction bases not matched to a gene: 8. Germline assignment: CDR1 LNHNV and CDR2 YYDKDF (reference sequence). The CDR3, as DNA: TGTGCCACCAGCGGGGGGGAAACTGGGGATACGCAGTATTTT. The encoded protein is CATSGGETGDTQYF.

CDR3 region: CASSRQDTGELFF. The CDR3 DNA reads TGTGCCAGCTCACGACAGGATACCGGGGAGCTGTTTTTT. The chain couples TRBV18 to TRBJ2-2; TRBD1 might be the D (6 bases). V gave up 4 bases and J gave up 5 bases, with 8 bases separating them. Germline lookup yields CDR1 KGHSH and CDR2 LQKENI. The length of the CDR3 is 13 residues.

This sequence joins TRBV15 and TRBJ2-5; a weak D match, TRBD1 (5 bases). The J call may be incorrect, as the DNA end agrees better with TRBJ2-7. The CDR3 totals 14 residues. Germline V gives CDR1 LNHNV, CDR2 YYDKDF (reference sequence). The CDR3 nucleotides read TGTGCCACCAGCAGAGATGGGGCTTCCTACGAGCAGTACTTC. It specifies CATSRDGASYEQYF.

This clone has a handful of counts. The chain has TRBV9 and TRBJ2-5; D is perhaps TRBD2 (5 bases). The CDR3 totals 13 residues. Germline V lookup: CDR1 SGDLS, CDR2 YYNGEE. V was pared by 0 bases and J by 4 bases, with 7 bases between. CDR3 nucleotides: TGTGCCAGCAGCGTAGGCCGGGGAGAGACCCAGTACTTC. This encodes CASSVGRGETQYF.

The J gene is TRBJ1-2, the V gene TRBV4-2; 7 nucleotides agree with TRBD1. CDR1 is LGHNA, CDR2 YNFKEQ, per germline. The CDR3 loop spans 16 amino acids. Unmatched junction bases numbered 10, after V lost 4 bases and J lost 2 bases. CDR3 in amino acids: CASSLMRDSPNYGYTF. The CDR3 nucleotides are TGTGCCAGCAGCCTAATGAGGGACAGTCCGAACTATGGCTACACCTTC.

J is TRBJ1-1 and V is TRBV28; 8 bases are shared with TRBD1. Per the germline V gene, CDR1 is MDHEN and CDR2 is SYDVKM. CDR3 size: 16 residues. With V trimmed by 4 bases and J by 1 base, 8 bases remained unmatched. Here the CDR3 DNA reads TGTGCCAGCAGTTCCTGGAGCGGACAGGGGAACACTGAAGCTTTCTTT. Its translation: CASSSWSGQGNTEAFF.

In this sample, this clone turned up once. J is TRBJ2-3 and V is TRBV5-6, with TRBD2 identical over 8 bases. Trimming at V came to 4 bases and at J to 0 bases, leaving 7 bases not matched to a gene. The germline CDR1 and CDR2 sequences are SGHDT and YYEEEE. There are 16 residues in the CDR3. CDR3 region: CASSPGGARSTDTQYF. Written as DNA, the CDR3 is TGTGCCAGCAGCCCGGGGGGGGCCCGTAGCACAGATACGCAGTATTTT.

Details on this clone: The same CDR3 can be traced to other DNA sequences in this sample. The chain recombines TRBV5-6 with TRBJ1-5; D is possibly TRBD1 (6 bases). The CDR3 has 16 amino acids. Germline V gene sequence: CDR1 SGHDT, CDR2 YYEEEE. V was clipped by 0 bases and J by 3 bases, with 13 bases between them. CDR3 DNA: TGTGCCAGCAGCTTGGGGGCAGGGGCCATCAATCAGCCCCAGCATTTT. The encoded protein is CASSLGAGAINQPQHF.

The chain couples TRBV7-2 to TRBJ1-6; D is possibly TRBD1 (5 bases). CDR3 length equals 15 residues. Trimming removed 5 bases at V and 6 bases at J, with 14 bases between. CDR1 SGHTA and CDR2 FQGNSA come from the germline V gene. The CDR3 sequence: CASSAIPGLNSPLHF. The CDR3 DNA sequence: TGTGCCAGCAGCGCTATTCCGGGACTTAATTCACCCCTCCACTTT.

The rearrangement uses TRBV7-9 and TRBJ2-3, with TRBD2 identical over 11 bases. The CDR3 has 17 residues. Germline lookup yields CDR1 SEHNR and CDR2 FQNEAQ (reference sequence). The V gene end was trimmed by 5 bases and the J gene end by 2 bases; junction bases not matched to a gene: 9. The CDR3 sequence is CASSGATSGSLTDTQYF. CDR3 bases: TGTGCCAGCAGCGGGGCTACTAGCGGGAGTCTCACAGATACGCAGTATTTT.

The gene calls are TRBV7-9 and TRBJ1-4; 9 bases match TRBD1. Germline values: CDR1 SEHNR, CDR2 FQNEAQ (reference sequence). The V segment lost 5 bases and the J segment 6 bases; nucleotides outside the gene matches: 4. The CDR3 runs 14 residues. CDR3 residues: CASSRDRVYEKLFF. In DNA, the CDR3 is TGTGCCAGCAGCCGGGACAGGGTATATGAAAAACTGTTTTTT.

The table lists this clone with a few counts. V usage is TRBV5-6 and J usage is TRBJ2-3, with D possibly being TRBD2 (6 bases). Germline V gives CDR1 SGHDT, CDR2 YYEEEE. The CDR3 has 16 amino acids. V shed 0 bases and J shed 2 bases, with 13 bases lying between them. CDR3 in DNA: TGTGCCAGCAGCTTGGTGGGATTAGCGGACACAGATACGCAGTATTTT. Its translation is CASSLVGLADTDTQYF. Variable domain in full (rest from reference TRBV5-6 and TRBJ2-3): DAGVTQSPTHLIKTRGQQVTLRCSPKSGHDTVSWYQQALGQGPQFIFQYYEEEERQRGNFPDRFSGHQFPNYSSELNVNALLLGDSALYLCASSLVGLADTDTQYFGPGTRLTVL.

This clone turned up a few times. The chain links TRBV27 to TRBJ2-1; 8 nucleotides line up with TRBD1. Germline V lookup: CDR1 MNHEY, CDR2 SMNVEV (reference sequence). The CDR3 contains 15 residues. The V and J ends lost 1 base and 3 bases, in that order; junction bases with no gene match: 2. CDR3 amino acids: CASSLFDRGYNEQFF. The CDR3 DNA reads TGTGCCAGCAGTTTATTCGACAGGGGCTACAATGAGCAGTTCTTC.

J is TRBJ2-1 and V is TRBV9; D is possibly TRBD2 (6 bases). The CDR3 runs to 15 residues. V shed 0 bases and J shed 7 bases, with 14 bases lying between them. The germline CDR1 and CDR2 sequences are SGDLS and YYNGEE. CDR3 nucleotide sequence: TGTGCCAGCAGCGTAGGTGGGGGGTCTAAGAATGAGCAGTTCTTC. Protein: CASSVGGGSKNEQFF.

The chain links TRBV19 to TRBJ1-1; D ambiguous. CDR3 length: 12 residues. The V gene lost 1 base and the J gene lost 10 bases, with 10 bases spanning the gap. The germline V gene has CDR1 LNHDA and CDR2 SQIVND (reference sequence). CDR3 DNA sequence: TGTGCCAGTAGTATAGCCCCGTCGAGAGCTTTCTTT. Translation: CASSIAPSRAFF.

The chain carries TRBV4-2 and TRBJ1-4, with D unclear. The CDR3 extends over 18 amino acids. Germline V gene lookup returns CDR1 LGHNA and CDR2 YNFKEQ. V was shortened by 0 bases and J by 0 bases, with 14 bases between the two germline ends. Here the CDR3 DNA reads TGTGCCAGCAGCCAAGAGTCCAGAAACTATGCAACTAATGAAAAACTGTTTTTT. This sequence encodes CASSQESRNYATNEKLFF.

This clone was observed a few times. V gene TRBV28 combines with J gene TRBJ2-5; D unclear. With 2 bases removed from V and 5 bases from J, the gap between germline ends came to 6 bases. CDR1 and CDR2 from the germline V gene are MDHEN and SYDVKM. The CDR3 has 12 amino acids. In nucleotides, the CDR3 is TGTGCCAGCAGTTTACCGAGGGAGACCCAGTACTTC. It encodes CASSLPRETQYF.

CDR3 coding DNA: TGTGCCAGCTCACCACCGGCTAGCGGGAGAGGACGTAATGAGCAGTTCTTC. Its protein is CASSPPASGRGRNEQFF. This chain connects TRBV18 to TRBJ2-1, with 10 nucleotides matching TRBD2. This CDR3 is 17 amino acids long. Germline V CDR1 and CDR2: KGHSH, LQKENI. V shed 0 bases and J 7 bases; nucleotides not matched to a gene: 9.

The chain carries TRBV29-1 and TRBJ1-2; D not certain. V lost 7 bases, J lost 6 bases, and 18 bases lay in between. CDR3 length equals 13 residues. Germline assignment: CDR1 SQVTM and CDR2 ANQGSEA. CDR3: CSARRGIRDGYTF. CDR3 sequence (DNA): TGCAGCGCCCGGCGGGGAATTCGGGATGGCTACACCTTC.

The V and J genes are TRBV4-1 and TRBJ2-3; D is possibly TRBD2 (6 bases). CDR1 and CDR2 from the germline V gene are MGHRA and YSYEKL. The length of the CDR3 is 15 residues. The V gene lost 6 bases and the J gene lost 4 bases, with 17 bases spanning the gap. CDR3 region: CASRIGLASSDTQYF. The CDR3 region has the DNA TGCGCCAGCAGAATCGGGCTAGCGTCTTCAGATACGCAGTATTTT.

The chain's CDR3 is CASSVTRGSHAHYGYTF. The DNA for the CDR3 is TGTGCCAGCAGCGTCACGCGAGGGAGCCACGCACATTATGGCTACACCTTC. The J gene is TRBJ1-2, the V gene TRBV9; D gene uncertain. Germline CDR1 SGDLS, CDR2 YYNGEE. Trimming shortened V by 2 bases and J by 5 bases, and 22 bases separated the two germline ends. The CDR3 is 17 amino acids. Supplemented by reference TRBV9 and TRBJ1-2, the full variable domain reads DSGVTQTPKHLITATGQRVTLRCSPRSGDLSVYWYQQSLDQGLQFLIQYYNGEERAKGNILERFSAQQFPDLHSELNLSSLELGDSALYFCASSVTRGSHAHYGYTFGSGTRLTVV.

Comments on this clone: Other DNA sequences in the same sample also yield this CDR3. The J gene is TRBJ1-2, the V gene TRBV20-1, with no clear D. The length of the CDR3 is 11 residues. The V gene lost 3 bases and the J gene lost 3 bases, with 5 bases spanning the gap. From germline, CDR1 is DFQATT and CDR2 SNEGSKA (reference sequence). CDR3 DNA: TGCAGTGCTAGGGCAGACTATGGCTACACCTTC. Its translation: CSARADYGYTF.

The CDR3 nucleotides are TGTGCCAGCAGCGCCCCGGGACAGGGGACGAACGAGCAGTACTTC. Protein product: CASSAPGQGTNEQYF. The chain combines TRBV28 with TRBJ2-7, with 10 nucleotides matching TRBD1. V trimming: 6 bases; J trimming: 5 bases; junction bases outside the gene matches: 10. This CDR3 contains 15 residues. Germline CDR1 reads MDHEN; CDR2 reads SYDVKM. Full variable domain (outside the CDR3, taken from reference TRBV28 and TRBJ2-7): DVKVTQSSRYLVKRTGEKVFLECVQDMDHENMFWYRQDPGLGLRLIYFSYDVKMKEKGDIPEGYSVSREKKERFSLILESASTNQTSMYLCASSAPGQGTNEQYFGPGTRLTVT.

CDR3 residues: CASATGSGVSSSGANVLTF. As DNA, the CDR3 is TGTGCCAGCGCAACTGGATCGGGGGTTTCCAGCTCTGGGGCCAACGTCCTGACTTTC. J is TRBJ2-6 and V is TRBV5-6; possible D gene TRBD2, 6 bases. Germline assignment: CDR1 SGHDT and CDR2 YYEEEE. V dropped 7 bases and J dropped 0 bases, with 23 bases sitting between them. The CDR3 has 19 residues.